Sequencing of this TCR beta chain was carried out in a study of T cell changes during pregnancy in multiple sclerosis. Measured with immunoSEQ multiplex PCR; TCRdb has only the in-frame clones, and not every one. The sample yields about 61,000 clones, more than 90% seen once. Germline CDR1 reads DFQATT; CDR2 reads SNEGSKA (reference sequence). The CDR3 is 10 residues long. The clonotype comes from a female donor in good health, enrolled as a control in a pregnancy study. J is TRBJ2-7 and V is TRBV20-1; D remains unclear. The starting material was peripheral blood, obtained in the first trimester of pregnancy. The CDR3 region has the DNA TGCGCTCTAGGCGCCTACGAGCAGTACTTC. Residues: CALGAYEQYF.